The sequence of this TCR beta chain was determined in a study of cytomegalovirus exposure and HLA in healthy donors. Vbeta (60) and Jbeta (13) primers were used in the PCR. Generated by immunoSEQ multiplex PCR, the TCRdb table keeps only in-frame clones and is missing some. The table shows about 150,000 clones, with roughly 85% occurring only once. The clonotype originates from a woman aged 25 to 45 in good health and CMV-seronegative. Sequenced material: PBMCs.

CDR3: CASSEFRGNTIYF. DNA of the CDR3: TGTGCCAGCAGTGAATTTCGGGGAAACACCATATATTTT. The chain joins TRBV6-1 to TRBJ1-3; D not certain. Germline V gene data show CDR1 as MNHNS and CDR2 as SASEGT. This CDR3 is 13 amino acids long. Trimming left V 2 bases short and J 4 bases short, with 6 bases between.